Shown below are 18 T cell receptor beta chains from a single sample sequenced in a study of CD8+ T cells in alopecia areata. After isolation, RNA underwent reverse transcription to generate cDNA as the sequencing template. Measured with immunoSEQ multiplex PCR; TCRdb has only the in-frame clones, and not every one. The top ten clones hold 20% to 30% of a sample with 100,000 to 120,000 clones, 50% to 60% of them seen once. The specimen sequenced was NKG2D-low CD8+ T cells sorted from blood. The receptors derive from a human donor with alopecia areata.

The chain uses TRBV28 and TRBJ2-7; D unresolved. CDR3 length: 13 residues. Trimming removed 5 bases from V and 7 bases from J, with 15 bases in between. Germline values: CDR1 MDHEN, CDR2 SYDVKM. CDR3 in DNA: TGTGCCAGCAGTCCCCCCGCTGTTGCTGAGCAGTACTTC. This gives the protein CASSPPAVAEQYF.

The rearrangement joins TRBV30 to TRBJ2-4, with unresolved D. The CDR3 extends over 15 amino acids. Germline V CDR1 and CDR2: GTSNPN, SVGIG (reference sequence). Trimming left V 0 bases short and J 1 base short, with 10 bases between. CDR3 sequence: CAWSVPRPAKNIQYF. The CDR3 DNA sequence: TGTGCCTGGAGTGTACCCAGGCCCGCCAAAAACATTCAGTACTTC.

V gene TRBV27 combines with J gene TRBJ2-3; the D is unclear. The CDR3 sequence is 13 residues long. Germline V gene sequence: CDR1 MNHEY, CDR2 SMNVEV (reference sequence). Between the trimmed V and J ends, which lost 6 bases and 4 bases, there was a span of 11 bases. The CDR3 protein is CASSSHGADTQYF. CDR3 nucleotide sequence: TGTGCCAGCAGCTCCCATGGGGCAGATACGCAGTATTTT.

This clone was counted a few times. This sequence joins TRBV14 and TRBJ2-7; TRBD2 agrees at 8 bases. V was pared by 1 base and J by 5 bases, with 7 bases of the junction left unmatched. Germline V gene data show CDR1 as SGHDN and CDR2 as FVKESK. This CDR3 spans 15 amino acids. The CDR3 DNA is TGTGCCAGCAGCCAAGTCCAGCGGGAGTTCGACGAGCAGTACTTC. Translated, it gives CASSQVQREFDEQYF.

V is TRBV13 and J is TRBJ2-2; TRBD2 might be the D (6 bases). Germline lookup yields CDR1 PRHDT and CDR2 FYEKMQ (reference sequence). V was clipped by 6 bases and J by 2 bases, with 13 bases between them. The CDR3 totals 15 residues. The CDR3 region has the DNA TGTGCCAGCAGAGGGCGAGCGGGCAACACCGGGGAGCTGTTTTTT. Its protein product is CASRGRAGNTGELFF.

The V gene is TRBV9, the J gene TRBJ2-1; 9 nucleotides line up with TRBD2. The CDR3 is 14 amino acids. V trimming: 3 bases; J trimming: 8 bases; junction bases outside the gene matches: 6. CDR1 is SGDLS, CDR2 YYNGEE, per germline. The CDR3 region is CASSGVAGAHEQFF. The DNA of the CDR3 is TGTGCCAGCAGCGGTGTAGCGGGAGCCCATGAGCAGTTCTTC.

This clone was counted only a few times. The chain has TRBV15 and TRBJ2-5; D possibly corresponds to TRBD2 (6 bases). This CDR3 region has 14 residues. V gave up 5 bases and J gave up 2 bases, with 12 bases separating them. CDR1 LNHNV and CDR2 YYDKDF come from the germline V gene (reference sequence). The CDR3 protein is CATSGISGQETQYF. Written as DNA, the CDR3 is TGTGCCACCAGCGGGATTAGCGGTCAAGAGACCCAGTACTTC.

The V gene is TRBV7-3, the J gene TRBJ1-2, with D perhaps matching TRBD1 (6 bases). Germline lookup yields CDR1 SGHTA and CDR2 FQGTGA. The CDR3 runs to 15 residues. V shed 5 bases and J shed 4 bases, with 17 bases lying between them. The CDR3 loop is CASSPSGHLGYGYTF. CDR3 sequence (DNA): TGTGCCAGCAGCCCTTCGGGACACCTAGGCTATGGCTACACCTTC.

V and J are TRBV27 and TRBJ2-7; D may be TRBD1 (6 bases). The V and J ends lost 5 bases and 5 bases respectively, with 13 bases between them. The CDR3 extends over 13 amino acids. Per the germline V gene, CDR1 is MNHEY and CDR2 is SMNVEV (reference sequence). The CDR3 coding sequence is TGTGCCAGCAGTCTAGCAGGGGACAACGAGCAGTACTTC. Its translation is CASSLAGDNEQYF.

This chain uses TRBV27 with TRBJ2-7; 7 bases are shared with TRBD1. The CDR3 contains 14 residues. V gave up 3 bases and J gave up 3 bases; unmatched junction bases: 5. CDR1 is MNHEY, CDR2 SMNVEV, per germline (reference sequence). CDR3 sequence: CASSFRQGHYEQYF. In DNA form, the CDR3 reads TGTGCCAGCAGTTTCCGACAGGGCCACTACGAGCAGTACTTC.

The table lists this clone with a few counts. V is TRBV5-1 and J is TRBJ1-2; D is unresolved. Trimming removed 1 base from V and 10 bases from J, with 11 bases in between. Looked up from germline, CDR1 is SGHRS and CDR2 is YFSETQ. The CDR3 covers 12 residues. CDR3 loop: CASSLIGDDYTF. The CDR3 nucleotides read TGCGCCAGCAGCTTGATTGGCGATGACTACACCTTC.

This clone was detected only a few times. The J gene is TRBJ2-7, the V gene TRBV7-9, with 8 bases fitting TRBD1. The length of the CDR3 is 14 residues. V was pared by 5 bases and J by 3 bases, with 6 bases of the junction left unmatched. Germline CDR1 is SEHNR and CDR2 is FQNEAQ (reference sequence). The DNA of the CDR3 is TGTGCCAGCAGCCCAACAGACAGGGGCTACGAGCAGTACTTC. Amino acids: CASSPTDRGYEQYF.

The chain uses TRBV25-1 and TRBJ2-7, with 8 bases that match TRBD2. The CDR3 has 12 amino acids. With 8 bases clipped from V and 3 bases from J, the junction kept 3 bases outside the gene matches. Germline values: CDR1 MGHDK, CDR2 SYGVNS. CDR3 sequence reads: CASAGTSYEQYF. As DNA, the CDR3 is TGTGCCAGCGCCGGGACTAGCTACGAGCAGTACTTC.

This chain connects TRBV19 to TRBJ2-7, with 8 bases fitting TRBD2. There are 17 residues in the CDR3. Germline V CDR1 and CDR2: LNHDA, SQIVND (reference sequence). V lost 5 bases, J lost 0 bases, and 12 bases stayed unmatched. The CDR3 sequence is CASSQSGGVYPSYEQYF. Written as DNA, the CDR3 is TGTGCCAGTAGTCAAAGCGGGGGTGTCTACCCCTCCTACGAGCAGTACTTC.

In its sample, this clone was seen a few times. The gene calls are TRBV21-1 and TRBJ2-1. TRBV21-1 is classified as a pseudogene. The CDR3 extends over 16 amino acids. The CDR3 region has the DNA TGTGCCAGCAGCAAAGTTGGACCCTGGACCTACAATGAGCAGTTCTTC. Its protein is CASSKVGPWTYNEQFF.

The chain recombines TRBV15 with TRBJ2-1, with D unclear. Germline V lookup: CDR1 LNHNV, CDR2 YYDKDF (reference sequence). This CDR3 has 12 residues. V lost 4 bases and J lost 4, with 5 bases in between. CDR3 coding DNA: TGTGCCACCAGCAACAAATACAATGAGCAGTTCTTC. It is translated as CATSNKYNEQFF.

CDR3: CASSLTGQGLIETQYF. The CDR3 coding sequence is TGTGCCAGCAGCTTGACCGGACAGGGTCTAATAGAGACCCAGTACTTC. The rearrangement joins TRBV5-6 to TRBJ2-5, with 8 bases identical to TRBD1. The V gene's germline CDR1 is SGHDT and CDR2 YYEEEE. This CDR3 region has 16 residues. After removal of 1 base from V and 4 bases from J, the junction contained 9 bases not matched to a gene.

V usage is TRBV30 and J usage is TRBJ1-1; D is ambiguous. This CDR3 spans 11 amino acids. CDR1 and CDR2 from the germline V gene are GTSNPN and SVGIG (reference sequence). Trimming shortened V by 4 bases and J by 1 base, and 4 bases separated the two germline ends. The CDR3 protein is CAWTTNTEAFF. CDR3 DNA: TGTGCCTGGACAACGAACACTGAAGCTTTCTTT.